Each of the 18 T cell receptor beta chains below was sequenced from the same sample in a study of glioma-infiltrating T cells. Amplification of TCR alpha and beta CDR3 regions from RNA used iRepertoire nested multiplex PCR. TCRdb fed the multiplex PCR reads into MiXCR, producing one record per CDR3 protein. This sample has about 410,000 distinct CDR3 sequences, with less than 50% found just once. Input material: glioma tissue, nonneoplastic brain tissue, or PBMCs (not recorded which). The receptors come from a human donor with low-grade glioma or glioblastoma, undergoing nonglioma brain surgery, or in good health (not recorded which).

This clonotype was recorded a few times. CDR3 residues: CASSVAGSRDEQFF. The CDR3 DNA sequence: TGTGCCAGCAGCGTAGCGGGATCTAGGGATGAGCAGTTCTTC. The chain employs TRBV9 and TRBJ2-1; D may be TRBD2 (5 bases). V was pared by 0 bases and J by 8 bases, with 12 bases between. Germline V gene data show CDR1 as SGDLS and CDR2 as YYNGEE. The CDR3 has 14 amino acids.

The chain joins TRBV5-6 to TRBJ2-1; 7 bases map to TRBD2. CDR1 and CDR2 from the germline V gene are SGHDT and YYEEEE. Germline trimming cut 4 bases from V and 3 bases from J; bases unmatched to any gene: 10. The CDR3 has 16 residues. Written as DNA, the CDR3 is TGTGCCAGCAGCATCGCCAGCCGGGACTACTACAATGAGCAGTTCTTC. It specifies CASSIASRDYYNEQFF.

This clonotype was detected only a few times. The chain carries TRBV28 and TRBJ2-2, with 8 bases fitting TRBD1. The CDR3 has 15 residues. J gave up 1 base and V 6 bases, and 4 bases lay outside the gene matches. Germline V gene sequence: CDR1 MDHEN, CDR2 SYDVKM. CDR3 region: CASRRGTGNTGELFF. The CDR3 coding sequence is TGTGCCAGCAGACGCGGGACAGGGAACACCGGGGAGCTGTTTTTT. Looking up the rest from reference TRBV28 and TRBJ2-2 gives the full variable domain: DVKVTQSSRYLVKRTGEKVFLECVQDMDHENMFWYRQDPGLGLRLIYFSYDVKMKEKGDIPEGYSVSREKKERFSLILESASTNQTSMYLCASRRGTGNTGELFFGEGSRLTVL.

As concerns this clonotype: Relative to the germline gene, one junction end is altered; a read error may explain this. The rearrangement joins TRBV28 to TRBJ2-7; D may be TRBD1 or TRBD2 (5 bases each). CDR3 size: 16 residues. From germline, CDR1 is MDHEN and CDR2 SYDVKM. CDR3 DNA: TGTGCCGGCAGTTCCCGGTCCGGGACGCTGACCTACGAGCAGTACTTC. It encodes CAGSSRSGTLTYEQYF.

V and J are TRBV20-1 and TRBJ1-1; TRBD1 aligns across 7 bases. The CDR3 loop spans 15 amino acids. Per the germline V gene, CDR1 is DFQATT and CDR2 is SNEGSKA (reference sequence). The CDR3, as DNA: TGCAGCGTTGTCGACAGGGAGGGGATGAACACTGAAGCTTTCTTT. This sequence encodes CSVVDREGMNTEAFF.

V usage is TRBV28 and J usage is TRBJ1-2; unclear D gene. CDR3 length: 11 amino acids. Germline loops: CDR1 MDHEN, CDR2 SYDVKM. V lost 4 bases and J lost 5, with 5 bases in between. CDR3 amino acids: CASSSSYGYTF. The CDR3 region has the DNA TGTGCCAGCAGTTCCAGTTATGGCTACACCTTC.

This clonotype showed up many times. CDR3 loop: CSARDLLGTEAFF. The CDR3 DNA reads TGCAGTGCTAGAGATCTCTTGGGCACTGAAGCTTTCTTT. The chain has TRBV20-1 and TRBJ1-1; D gene ambiguous. Trimming stripped 0 bases from V and 4 bases from J, with 9 bases between. Per the germline V gene, CDR1 is DFQATT and CDR2 is SNEGSKA (reference sequence). This CDR3 comprises 13 residues.

This clonotype has a single count. Being one base from a much bigger clone, this may be a read error. The J gene is TRBJ2-1, the V gene TRBV27, with 11 bases identical to TRBD2. This CDR3 has 14 residues. Germline values: CDR1 MNHEY, CDR2 SMNVEV (reference sequence). This CDR3 is CASSRGTSGNEQLF. In nucleotides, the CDR3 is TGTGCCAGCAGTCGCGGGACTAGCGGCAATGAGCAGCTCTTC.

Turning to this clonotype: This sequence may be a read error, since a much larger clone differs from it by one base. The CDR3 does not close with the conserved phenylalanine or tryptophan, likely indicating a read error. The chain uses TRBV27 and TRBJ2-3, with 9 bases lining up with TRBD2. There are 15 residues in the CDR3. The germline CDR1 and CDR2 sequences are MNHEY and SMNVEV (reference sequence). With V trimmed by 4 bases and J by 1 base, 3 bases remained unmatched. CDR3 sequence (DNA): TGTGCCAGCAGTTCTAGCGGGATAGGCACAGATACGCAGTATTTA. Protein sequence: CASSSSGIGTDTQYL.

As for this clonotype: This may arise from a read error, as a much more abundant clone is one base away. The V call is TRBV6-5, the J call TRBJ2-5, with a tentative D call TRBD2 (5 bases). Germline CDR1 reads MNHEY; CDR2 reads SVGAGI. CDR3 size: 14 residues. The CDR3 DNA reads TGTGCCAGCAGGGAAACGATCAGAAGGGAGACCCAGCACTTC. Encoded protein: CASRETIRRETQHF.

There are a few counts of this clonotype. This rearrangement joins TRBV10-3 to TRBJ1-5; D is ambiguous. V was trimmed by 3 bases and J by 1 base, leaving 7 bases between them. Germline CDR1 reads ENHRY; CDR2 reads SYGVKD. This CDR3 region has 14 residues. CDR3 bases: TGTGCCATCAGTGAAAGAGGAAGCAATCAGCCCCAGCATTTT. It translates to CAISERGSNQPQHF.

This clonotype came up many times. The chain couples TRBV6-2 or TRBV6-3 to TRBJ2-7; no reliable D call. The CDR3 length is 14 residues. Germline CDR1 reads MNHEY; CDR2 reads SVGEGT. The ends were cut back, 5 bases at V and 9 bases at J, with 20 bases in the middle. The CDR3 spells CASSNPERGDGQYF. The CDR3 coding sequence is TGTGCCAGCAGTAACCCTGAACGTGGAGACGGGCAGTACTTC.

The chain combines TRBV20-1 with TRBJ2-7; D unclear. The V gene lost 1 base and the J gene lost 5 bases, with 9 bases spanning the gap. Germline-derived CDR1 and CDR2 are DFQATT and SNEGSKA (reference sequence). The CDR3 is 12 residues long. As DNA, the CDR3 is TGCAGTGCTAGAGCATCGGTCCACGAGCAGTACTTC. Residues: CSARASVHEQYF.

The chain links TRBV6-5 to TRBJ2-5; TRBD1 is a possible D gene (6 bases). Germline CDR1 is MNHEY and CDR2 is SVGAGI. This CDR3 comprises 14 residues. Trimming removed 5 bases from V and 2 bases from J, with 12 bases in between. CDR3: CASSTGTLQETQYF. The DNA for the CDR3 is TGTGCCAGCAGTACCGGGACACTTCAAGAGACCCAGTACTTC.

Worth noting for this clonotype: A junction end diverges from the germline sequence, so it may reflect a read error. V and J are TRBV10-2 and TRBJ2-1; 7 nucleotides line up with TRBD2. The CDR3 loop spans 15 amino acids. Germline V lookup: CDR1 WSHSY, CDR2 SAAADI. CDR3: CASRRRELSYNERFF. CDR3 bases: TGCGCCAGCAGGAGGCGGGAGCTCTCCTACAATGAGCGGTTCTTC.

For the CDR3, the DNA is TGTGCCAGCAGCTTAGTCTTGGCTAGCTACGAGCAGTACTTC. It yields the protein CASSLVLASYEQYF. This chain uses TRBV7-2 with TRBJ2-7, with unresolved D. CDR1 SGHTA and CDR2 FQGNSA come from the germline V gene. This CDR3 comprises 14 residues. Trimming took off 1 base at V and 3 bases at J, with 10 bases between the two ends.

The chain joins TRBV3-1 to TRBJ2-2; D ambiguous. With 0 bases removed from V and 3 bases from J, the gap between germline ends came to 11 bases. Germline CDR1 is LGHDT and CDR2 is YNNKEL (reference sequence). The CDR3 is made up of 16 amino acids. CDR3 residues: CASSQEVPGYTGELFF. The CDR3, as DNA: TGTGCCAGCAGCCAAGAAGTGCCAGGATACACCGGGGAGCTGTTTTTT.

This clonotype was counted between two and nine times. The chain combines TRBV27 with TRBJ2-2; no clear D. CDR1 and CDR2 from the germline V gene are MNHEY and SMNVEV (reference sequence). The CDR3 has 15 amino acids. The V end was cut by 2 bases, the J end by 1 base, with 8 bases between. CDR3 residues: CASSLRARNTGELFF. The DNA of the CDR3 is TGTGCCAGCAGTTTAAGAGCACGGAACACCGGGGAGCTGTTTTTT.